This T cell receptor beta chain was profiled in a study of blood T cell repertoires in COVID-19. Overall study context: COVID-19 samples from acute and convalescent phases originated in the United States, Italy and Spain. In each case, the material was cDNA or gDNA derived from T cells, B-cell-depleted T cells, or PBMCs.

Original methodology: Amplification of reference gene primers was used by the study to estimate nucleated cell counts. The data were produced by immunoSEQ multiplex PCR, yet TCRdb's version contains in-frame clones alone and is incomplete. The V and J calls and clone size were taken over from that table, and D and trimming were inferred from the DNA. The table records roughly 86,000 clones, approximately 86% of them present only once. This TCR derives from a man in his fifties with active or convalescent COVID-19. What was sequenced was peripheral blood.

CDR3 sequence: CASSQRGSGYTF. DNA of the CDR3: TGTGCCAGCAGCCAACGGGGATCTGGCTACACCTTC. V gene TRBV14 combines with J gene TRBJ1-2, with unresolved D. V was clipped by 2 bases and J by 7 bases, with 8 bases between them. The CDR3 runs to 12 residues. Germline V gene sequence: CDR1 SGHDN, CDR2 FVKESK.